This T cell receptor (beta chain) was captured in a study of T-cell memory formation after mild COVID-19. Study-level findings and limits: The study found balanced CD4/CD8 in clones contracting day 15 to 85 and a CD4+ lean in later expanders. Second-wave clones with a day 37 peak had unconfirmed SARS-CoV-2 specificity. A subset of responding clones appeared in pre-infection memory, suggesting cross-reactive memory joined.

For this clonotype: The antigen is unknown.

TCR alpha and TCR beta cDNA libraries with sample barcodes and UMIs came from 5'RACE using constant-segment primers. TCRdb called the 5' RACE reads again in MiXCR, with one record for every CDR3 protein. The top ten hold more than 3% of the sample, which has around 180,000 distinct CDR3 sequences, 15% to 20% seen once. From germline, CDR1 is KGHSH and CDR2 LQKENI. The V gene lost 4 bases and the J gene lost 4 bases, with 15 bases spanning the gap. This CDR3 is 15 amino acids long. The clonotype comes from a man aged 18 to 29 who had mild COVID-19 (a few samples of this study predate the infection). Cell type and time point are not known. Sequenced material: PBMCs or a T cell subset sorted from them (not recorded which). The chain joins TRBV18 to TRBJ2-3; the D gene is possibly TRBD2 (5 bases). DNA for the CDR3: TGTGCCAGCTCACGGTCTACGGGGTCCGCAGATACGCAGTATTTT. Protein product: CASSRSTGSADTQYF.